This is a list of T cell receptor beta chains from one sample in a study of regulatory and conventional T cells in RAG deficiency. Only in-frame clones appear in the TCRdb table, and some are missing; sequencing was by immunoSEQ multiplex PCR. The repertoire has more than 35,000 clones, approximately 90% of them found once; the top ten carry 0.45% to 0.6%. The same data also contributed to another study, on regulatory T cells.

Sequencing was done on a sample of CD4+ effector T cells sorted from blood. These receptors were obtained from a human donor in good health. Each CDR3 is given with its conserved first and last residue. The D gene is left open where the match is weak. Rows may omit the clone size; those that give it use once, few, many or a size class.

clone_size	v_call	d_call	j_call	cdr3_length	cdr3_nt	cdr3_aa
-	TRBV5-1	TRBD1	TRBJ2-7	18	TGCGCCAGCAGCTCCTATGGGGGAAACAGGGGTGTGGGCTACGAGCAGTACTTC	CASSSYGGNRGVGYEQYF
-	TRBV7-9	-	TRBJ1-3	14	TGTGCCAGCAGCGATACCAGCTCTGGAAACACCATATATTTT	CASSDTSSGNTIYF
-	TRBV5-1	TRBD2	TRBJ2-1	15	TGCGCCAGCAGCCGTAGCGGAGCGGGACCCAATGAGCAGTTCTTC	CASSRSGAGPNEQFF
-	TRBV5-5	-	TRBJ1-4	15	TGTGCCAGCAGCTTGTCCCCCCCAACTAATGAAAAACTGTTTTTT	CASSLSPPTNEKLFF
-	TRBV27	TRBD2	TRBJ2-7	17	TGTGCCAGCAGTTTATCAGGGGGCTGGCGGGAGGGCTACGAGCAGTACTTC	CASSLSGGWREGYEQYF
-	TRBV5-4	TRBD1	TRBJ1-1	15	TGTGCCAGCAGCTGGAATCAGGGGGTGAACACTGAAGCTTTCTTT	CASSWNQGVNTEAFF
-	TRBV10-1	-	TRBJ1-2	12	TGCGCCAGCAGTGAGGCCCCCTATGGCTACACCTTC	CASSEAPYGYTF
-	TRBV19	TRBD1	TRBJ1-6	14	TGTGCCAGTAGTCGGACAGGGCCTAATTCACCCCTCCACTTT	CASSRTGPNSPLHF
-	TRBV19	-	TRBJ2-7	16	TGTGCCAGTAGTATGAGGGGCAGGGTCAACTCCTACGAGCAGTACTTC	CASSMRGRVNSYEQYF
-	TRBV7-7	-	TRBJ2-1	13	TGTGCTAGCAGTCAAGGGGCCTACAATGAGCAGTTCTTC	CASSQGAYNEQFF
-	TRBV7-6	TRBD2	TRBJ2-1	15	TGTGCCAGCACGTTACTAGCGGAGAACTACAATGAGCAGTTCTTC	CASTLLAENYNEQFF
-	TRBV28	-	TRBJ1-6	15	TGTGCCAGCAGCGTGGCTTGGCAGACCAGTTCACCCCTCCACTTT	CASSVAWQTSSPLHF
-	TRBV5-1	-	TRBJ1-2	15	TGCGCCAGCAGCGCGAATAGGGGAGTCGGGTACGGCTACACCTTC	CASSANRGVGYGYTF
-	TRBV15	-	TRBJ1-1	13	TGTGCCACCAGCAGAGAATCCCGGACTGAAGCTTTCTTT	CATSRESRTEAFF
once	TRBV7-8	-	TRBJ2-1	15	TGTGCCAGCAGCTTAGTGGGGAACCCGGCGAATGAGCAGTTCTTC	CASSLVGNPANEQFF
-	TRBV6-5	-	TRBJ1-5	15	TGTGCCAGCAAAAAAAGCGGGGGTAGCAATCAGCCCCAGCATTTT	CASKKSGGSNQPQHF
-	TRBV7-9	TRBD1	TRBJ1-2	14	TGTGCCAGCACAAGTTCTGGGACAGGGGGCCTGGTAGACTTC	CASTSSGTGGLVDF
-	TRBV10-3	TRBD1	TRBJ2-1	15	TGTGCCATCAGTGTGCGGGACAGGGACTACAATGAGCAGTTCTTC	CAISVRDRDYNEQFF
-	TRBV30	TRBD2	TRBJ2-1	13	TGTGCCCATGGGAGCGGGAGGTACAATGAGCAGTTCTTC	CAHGSGRYNEQFF
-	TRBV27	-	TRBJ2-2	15	TGTGCCAGCAGCTCGTATGGATTGCACACCGGGGAGCTGTTTTTT	CASSSYGLHTGELFF
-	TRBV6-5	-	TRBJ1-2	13	TGTGCCAGCAGTGAACTTCGTGGCTTATGGTACACCTTC	CASSELRGLWYTF
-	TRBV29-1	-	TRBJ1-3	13	TGCAGCGTTGTTCCAGGGGCTGGAAACACCATATATTTT	CSVVPGAGNTIYF
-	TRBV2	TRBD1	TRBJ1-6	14	TGTGCCAGCAGCGACAGGGGGGTAGGTTCACCCCTCCACTTT	CASSDRGVGSPLHF
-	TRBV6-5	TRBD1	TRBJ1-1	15	TGTGCCAGCAGGGGACAGCGAAATATGAACACTGAAGCTTTCTTT	CASRGQRNMNTEAFF
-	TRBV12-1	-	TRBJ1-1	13	TGTGCCAGCAGCTCCCACCGTAACACTGAAGCTTTCTTT	CASSSHRNTEAFF
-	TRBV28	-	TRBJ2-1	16	TGTGCCAGCAGTGCACACACAGGGAACTCCTACAATGAGCAGTTCTTC	CASSAHTGNSYNEQFF
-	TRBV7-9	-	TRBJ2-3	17	TGTGCCAGCAGCGCAAGCTTGACTAGACAGTCCACAGATACGCAGTATTTT	CASSASLTRQSTDTQYF
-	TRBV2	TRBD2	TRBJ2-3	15	TGTGCCAGCAGCCTAGCGGGAGGGGGGACAGATACGCAGTATTTT	CASSLAGGGTDTQYF
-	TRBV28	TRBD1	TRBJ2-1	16	TGTGCCAGCAGTGACAGGGGTGATAGGAGGTACAATGAGCAGTTCTTC	CASSDRGDRRYNEQFF
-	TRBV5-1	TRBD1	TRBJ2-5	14	TGCGCCAGCAGCTGGGACAGGGAGGGAAAGACCCAGTACTTC	CASSWDREGKTQYF
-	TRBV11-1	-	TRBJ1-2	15	TGTGCCAGCAGCTTAGAACGGAACGGCGGCTATGGCTACACCTTC	CASSLERNGGYGYTF
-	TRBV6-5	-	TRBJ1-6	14	TGTGCCAGCAGTGTCCAAGGGGATAATTCACCCCTCCACTTT	CASSVQGDNSPLHF
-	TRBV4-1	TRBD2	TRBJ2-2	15	TGCGCCAGCAGCCAAGACAAGCGGGAGTACGGGGAGCTGTTTTTT	CASSQDKREYGELFF
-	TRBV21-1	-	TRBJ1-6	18	TGTGCCAGCAGTCGTCTAATAGCTACACATAATCATAATTCACCCCTCCACTTT	CASSRLIATHNHNSPLHF
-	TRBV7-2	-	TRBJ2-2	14	TGTGCCAGCAGGGGGGGGCCGAACACCGGGGAGCTGTTTTTT	CASRGGPNTGELFF
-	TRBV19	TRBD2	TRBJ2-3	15	TGTGCCAGTAGTGAGACTAGCGGACGCACAGATACGCAGTATTTT	CASSETSGRTDTQYF
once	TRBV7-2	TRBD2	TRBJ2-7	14	TGTGCCAGCAGCTTAGCGCTAGCGGCGAACGAGCAGTACTTC	CASSLALAANEQYF
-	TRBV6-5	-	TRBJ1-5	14	TGTGCCAGCAGTTTCTCGGGGAACAATCAGCCCCAGCATTTT	CASSFSGNNQPQHF
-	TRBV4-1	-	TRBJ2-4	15	TGCGCCAGCAGCCAAGTCGGGGTGGCCAAAAACATTCAGTACTTC	CASSQVGVAKNIQYF
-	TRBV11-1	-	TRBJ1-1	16	TGTGCCAGCAGCCCGGTCGGGCTCTGGGGGAACACTGAAGCTTTCTTT	CASSPVGLWGNTEAFF
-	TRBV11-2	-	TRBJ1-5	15	TGTGCCAGCAGCTTAGACATGAGACCAAATCAGCCCCAGCATTTT	CASSLDMRPNQPQHF
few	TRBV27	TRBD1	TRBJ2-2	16	TGTGCCAGCAGTTTAAGGACAGGGGGCATAACCGGGGAGCTGTTTTTT	CASSLRTGGITGELFF
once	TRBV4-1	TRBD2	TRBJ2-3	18	TGCGCCAGCAGCCAAGATCGTCTAGCGGGAGGGCCTCCAGATACGCAGTATTTT	CASSQDRLAGGPPDTQYF
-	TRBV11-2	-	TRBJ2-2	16	TGTGCCAGCAGCTTAGTTCAAGGGGGGAATACCGGGGAGCTGTTTTTT	CASSLVQGGNTGELFF
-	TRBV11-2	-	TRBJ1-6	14	TGTGCCAGCACCTTATCGGGGTTTAGTTCACCCCTCCACTTT	CASTLSGFSSPLHF
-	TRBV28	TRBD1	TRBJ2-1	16	TGTGCCAGCTCAACTTACCCGGGACAGAGACACAATGAGCAGTTCTTC	CASSTYPGQRHNEQFF
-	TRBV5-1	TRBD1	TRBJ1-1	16	TGCGCCAGCAGTTGGACAGGTACTGCCAAGGACACTGAAGCTTTCTTT	CASSWTGTAKDTEAFF
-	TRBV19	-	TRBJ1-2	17	TGTGCCAGTAGTCCAACGACGTCCCGGGGGACACTTAATGGCTACACCTTC	CASSPTTSRGTLNGYTF
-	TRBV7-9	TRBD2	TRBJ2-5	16	TGTGCCAGCAGCCCTCCGGGACTAGCGGGACGAGAGACCCAGTACTTC	CASSPPGLAGRETQYF